The 31 T cell receptor beta chains presented below share a single source sample, sequenced in a study of T cell responses to AZD1222 COVID-19 vaccine. Method: immunoSEQ multiplex PCR; TCRdb's copy keeps in-frame clones and lacks some. This table has 150,000 to 250,000 clones, approximately 95% appearing once. The sample here was peripheral blood, taken 28 days after the second AZD1222 dose. These receptors were collected from an adult who received the AZD1222 COVID-19 vaccine.

The chain couples TRBV5-1 to TRBJ1-4, with unresolved D. CDR1 is SGHRS and CDR2 is YFSETQ in the germline V gene. The CDR3 sequence is 14 residues long. V gave up 2 bases and J gave up 3 bases, with 8 bases separating them. The CDR3 DNA follows: TGCGCCAGCAGCTTAGGGATCTCTAATGAAAAACTGTTTTTT. It specifies CASSLGISNEKLFF.

The genes are TRBV6-5 and TRBJ1-1; D gene uncertain. The CDR3 has 12 residues. V dropped 6 bases and J dropped 5 bases, with 10 bases sitting between them. In germline, CDR1 is MNHEY, CDR2 SVGAGI. For the CDR3, the DNA is TGTGCCAGCAGGCTTACCAATACTGAAGCTTTCTTT. Translating it yields CASRLTNTEAFF.

The V and J genes are TRBV5-1 and TRBJ2-1; 13 bases align to TRBD2. From germline, CDR1 is SGHRS and CDR2 YFSETQ. The CDR3 is made up of 15 amino acids. V dropped 3 bases and J dropped 6; count of bases not matched to a gene: 3. The CDR3 reads CASSSRLAGGNEQFF. As DNA, the CDR3 is TGCGCCAGCAGCTCACGACTAGCGGGGGGCAATGAGCAGTTCTTC.

V gene TRBV7-8 combines with J gene TRBJ2-5; TRBD2 matches 9 bases. Germline CDR1 SGHVS, CDR2 FQNEAQ. The CDR3 runs to 15 residues. Trimming cost V 5 bases and J 5 bases; bases outside gene matches: 9. CDR3 nucleotide sequence: TGTGCCAGCAGCCTCCCCGCTCTAGCGGGGGAGACCCAGTACTTC. It yields the protein CASSLPALAGETQYF.

V gene TRBV19 combines with J gene TRBJ1-4; D is unclear. V was clipped by 5 bases and J by 10 bases, with 17 bases between them. The CDR3 runs 14 residues. The V gene's germline CDR1 is LNHDA and CDR2 SQIVND (reference sequence). The CDR3 here is CASSVGLMVGKLFF. The CDR3, as DNA: TGTGCCAGTAGTGTCGGTCTCATGGTGGGAAAACTGTTTTTT.

The genes are TRBV2 and TRBJ2-2; 13 bases align to TRBD2. The CDR3 runs to 21 residues. The germline gives CDR1 SNHLY, CDR2 FYNNEI. With V trimmed by 6 bases and J by 0 bases, 16 bases remained unmatched. The CDR3 DNA reads TGTGCCAGCAGCACTCTAAGGTTCTTCGGACTAGCGGGAGCGAACACCGGGGAGCTGTTTTTT. It specifies CASSTLRFFGLAGANTGELFF.

As to this clone: The junction departs from the called germline gene at one end, perhaps through a read error. The CDR3 reads CANSLEVPGNTIYF. CDR3 nucleotides: TGTGCCAACAGCTTAGAAGTGCCGGGAAACACCATATATTTT. The chain uses TRBV3-1 (or the pseudogene TRBV3-2) and TRBJ1-3; no definite D call. CDR3 length: 14 amino acids. CDR1 is LGHDT, CDR2 YNNKEL, per germline (reference sequence).

The rearrangement links TRBV7-3 to TRBJ1-2; 8 bases match TRBD1. Per germline, CDR1 SGHTA and CDR2 FQGTGA. The CDR3 spans 15 residues. Germline trimming cut 5 bases from V and 6 bases from J; bases unmatched to any gene: 11. CDR3 DNA sequence: TGTGCCAGCAGCCCCTACAGGGGGACACGGAATGGCTACACCTTC. It codes for CASSPYRGTRNGYTF.

The chain uses TRBV6-2 or TRBV6-3 and TRBJ1-2, with D possibly being TRBD1 (5 bases). Trimming took 6 bases from V and 7 from J, leaving 15 bases between them. Per the germline V gene, CDR1 is MNHEY and CDR2 is SVGEGT. The CDR3 consists of 13 residues. The CDR3 here is CASSPGQSAGYTF. As DNA, the CDR3 is TGTGCCAGCAGCCCCGGACAATCCGCTGGCTACACCTTC.

The chain employs TRBV11-2 and TRBJ2-2; 10 nucleotides line up with TRBD2. This CDR3 has 16 amino acids. Germline V lookup: CDR1 SGHAT, CDR2 FQNNGV. V lost 6 bases to trimming and J lost 1 base; unmatched junction nucleotides: 5. The CDR3 coding sequence is TGTGCCAGCAGTGTACTAGCGGGGCAGAACACCGGGGAGCTGTTTTTT. It codes for CASSVLAGQNTGELFF.

The V gene is TRBV10-1, the J gene TRBJ1-2; 7 bases map to TRBD1. Germline V gene lookup returns CDR1 WNHNN and CDR2 SYGVQD (reference sequence). Trimming at V came to 3 bases and at J to 4 bases, leaving 14 bases not matched to a gene. This CDR3 region has 17 residues. The CDR3 coding sequence is TGCGCCAGCAGTGAAGGGACAGTTTTTACTCTCTCCTATGGCTACACCTTC. It specifies CASSEGTVFTLSYGYTF.

This chain links TRBV28 with TRBJ1-1; D gene ambiguous. Trimming left V 5 bases short and J 6 bases short, with 1 base between. Germline V gene sequence: CDR1 MDHEN, CDR2 SYDVKM. CDR3 size: 9 residues. DNA for the CDR3: TGTGCCAGCAGTCCTGAAGCTTTCTTT. This sequence encodes CASSPEAFF.

This clone turned up a few times. The V and J genes are TRBV20-1 and TRBJ1-3; D is ambiguous. Per the germline V gene, CDR1 is DFQATT and CDR2 is SNEGSKA (reference sequence). The CDR3 has 9 amino acids. Deletions cut 6 bases from V and 4 bases from J, with 1 base between. The CDR3 sequence: CSAGNTIYF. The DNA for the CDR3 is TGCAGTGCCGGAAACACCATATATTTT.

This clone was counted only a few times. The V gene is TRBV21-1, the J gene TRBJ1-2; no DNA check was done on the table's D call, TRBD1. TRBV21-1 is labeled a pseudogene. The CDR3 length is 17 residues. CDR3 sequence reads: CASSKDCRTDQNYGYTF. DNA for the CDR3: TGTGCCAGCAGCAAAGACTGTCGTACAGATCAAAACTATGGCTACACCTTC.

The genes are TRBV5-5 and TRBJ2-7; no clear D gene. The CDR3 has 12 residues. V was cut by 0 bases and J by 4 bases, with 5 bases left in between. Germline CDR1 SGHKS, CDR2 YYEKEE (reference sequence). The CDR3 DNA reads as TGTGCCAGCAGCTTGGACGTGTACGAGCAGTACTTC. Translated, it gives CASSLDVYEQYF.

The chain employs TRBV5-1 and TRBJ1-6, with D possibly matching TRBD1 (5 bases). The germline CDR1 and CDR2 sequences are SGHRS and YFSETQ. This CDR3 is 15 amino acids long. V shed 0 bases and J shed 8 bases, with 12 bases lying between them. The CDR3 region is CASSLGGANDSPLHF. For the CDR3, the DNA is TGCGCCAGCAGCTTGGGTGGGGCTAATGATTCACCCCTCCACTTT.

The rearrangement uses TRBV5-1 and TRBJ2-6; the match to TRBD1 covers 7 bases. The germline V gene encodes CDR1 SGHRS and CDR2 YFSETQ. Trimming at V came to 4 bases and at J to 4 bases, leaving 8 bases not matched to a gene. The CDR3 contains 16 residues. CDR3 loop: CASSLGTASGANVLTF. For the CDR3, the DNA is TGCGCCAGCAGCCTAGGGACAGCTAGCGGGGCCAACGTCCTGACTTTC.

This CDR3 reads CAISGTGAGNTEAFF. The CDR3 DNA reads as TGTGCCATCAGTGGTACAGGGGCAGGGAACACTGAAGCTTTCTTT. The rearrangement joins TRBV10-3 to TRBJ1-1, with 7 bases matching TRBD1. Germline V gene sequence: CDR1 ENHRY, CDR2 SYGVKD. CDR3 length: 15 residues. Unmatched junction bases numbered 6, after V lost 4 bases and J lost 1 base.

This clone came up once. This rearrangement joins TRBV19 to TRBJ2-5; D is ambiguous. This CDR3 spans 14 amino acids. The V end lost 7 bases, the J end lost 0 bases, and 12 bases lay between the germline ends. Looked up from germline, CDR1 is LNHDA and CDR2 is SQIVND (reference sequence). CDR3 protein: CASKTGSHQETQYF. CDR3 nucleotides: TGTGCCAGTAAGACGGGTTCCCACCAAGAGACCCAGTACTTC.

The chain joins TRBV7-9 to TRBJ1-6; D is possibly TRBD1 (6 bases). V gave up 6 bases and J gave up 9 bases, with 21 bases separating them. This CDR3 has 16 amino acids. Germline V CDR1 and CDR2: SEHNR, FQNEAQ (reference sequence). CDR3 in DNA: TGTGCCAGCAGACTAATCCAGGGGTCAGGGGTTTCACCCCTCCACTTT. Protein product: CASRLIQGSGVSPLHF.

V and J are TRBV7-2 and TRBJ2-7; D is perhaps TRBD1 (6 bases). V was clipped by 6 bases and J by 6 bases, with 18 bases between them. The CDR3 totals 14 residues. Germline-derived CDR1 and CDR2 are SGHTA and FQGNSA. The CDR3 sequence is CASRREQGLGEQYF. The CDR3, as DNA: TGTGCCAGCAGGAGAGAACAGGGCCTCGGCGAGCAGTACTTC.

This rearrangement joins TRBV6-1 to TRBJ1-1; D remains ambiguous. Germline CDR1 reads MNHNS; CDR2 reads SASEGT. This CDR3 region has 14 residues. V was shortened by 1 base and J by 5 bases, with 11 bases between the two germline ends. The chain's CDR3 is CASSEGVGRTEAFF. CDR3 nucleotides: TGTGCCAGCAGTGAAGGGGTGGGAAGGACTGAAGCTTTCTTT.

Only one count was recorded for this clone. J is TRBJ1-5 and V is TRBV11-2; 7 nucleotides line up with TRBD1. V lost 6 bases, J lost 11 bases, and 7 bases stayed unmatched. The CDR3 runs 12 residues. CDR1 is SGHAT, CDR2 FQNNGV, per germline. This CDR3 reads CASSQGGGAQHF. In DNA form, the CDR3 reads TGTGCCAGCAGTCAGGGGGGTGGTGCCCAGCATTTT.

V gene TRBV19 combines with J gene TRBJ2-3; 12 bases align to TRBD2. Germline V gene sequence: CDR1 LNHDA, CDR2 SQIVND (reference sequence). The CDR3 runs 14 residues. Losses at the gene ends were 7 bases for V and 10 bases for J; bases not matched to a gene: 9. The CDR3 sequence is CASKTSGGRVPQYF. Here the CDR3 DNA reads TGTGCCAGTAAGACTAGCGGGGGCCGGGTACCGCAGTATTTT.

The chain uses TRBV27 and TRBJ2-7; 8 nucleotides align to TRBD1. Germline CDR1 and CDR2: MNHEY and SMNVEV (reference sequence). V lost 6 bases to trimming and J lost 4 bases; unmatched junction nucleotides: 8. The CDR3 is 14 residues long. The CDR3 reads CASSPGTGPYEQYF. The CDR3 coding sequence is TGTGCCAGCAGCCCGGGGACAGGACCATACGAGCAGTACTTC.

The genes are TRBV9 and TRBJ2-3; no definite D call. The V end lost 0 bases, the J end lost 1 base, and 9 bases lay between the germline ends. This CDR3 has 15 amino acids. Germline CDR1 is SGDLS and CDR2 is YYNGEE. CDR3 sequence: CASSVVEGGTDTQYF. In DNA form, the CDR3 reads TGTGCCAGCAGCGTAGTGGAAGGCGGCACAGATACGCAGTATTTT. Supplemented by reference TRBV9 and TRBJ2-3, the full variable domain reads DSGVTQTPKHLITATGQRVTLRCSPRSGDLSVYWYQQSLDQGLQFLIQYYNGEERAKGNILERFSAQQFPDLHSELNLSSLELGDSALYFCASSVVEGGTDTQYFGPGTRLTVL.

This chain links TRBV3-1 (or the pseudogene TRBV3-2) with TRBJ1-3, with D hard to call. From germline, CDR1 is LGHDT and CDR2 YNNKEL (reference sequence). The CDR3 runs to 15 residues. The V gene lost 0 bases and the J gene lost 2 bases, with 8 bases spanning the gap. The CDR3 bases are TGTGCCAGCAGCCAAGATCGTGTGGCTGGAAACACCATATATTTT. Protein product: CASSQDRVAGNTIYF.

The chain uses TRBV19 and TRBJ1-6; 8 bases fit TRBD1. CDR3 length: 16 residues. CDR1 LNHDA and CDR2 SQIVND come from the germline V gene (reference sequence). Trimming cost V 6 bases and J 9 bases; bases outside gene matches: 13. The CDR3 nucleotides are TGTGCCAGTAGACTCACCGGGACAGGCTGGGGTTCACCCCTCCACTTT. Its translation: CASRLTGTGWGSPLHF.

The chain joins TRBV10-1 to TRBJ1-1; 9 bases match TRBD1. The V and J ends lost 5 bases and 11 bases, in that order; junction bases with no gene match: 9. The germline CDR1 and CDR2 sequences are WNHNN and SYGVQD (reference sequence). This CDR3 contains 13 residues. The CDR3 nucleotides read TGCGCCAGCAGTTCACAGGGGGCGAATGTGGCTTTCTTT. This encodes CASSSQGANVAFF.

The chain employs TRBV7-2 and TRBJ2-7; the D gene is possibly TRBD1 (6 bases). Trimming removed 5 bases at V and 4 bases at J, with 18 bases between. The CDR3 consists of 15 residues. Germline V gene data show CDR1 as SGHTA and CDR2 as FQGNSA. This CDR3 is CASSLNPGHQYEQYF. The CDR3 DNA is TGTGCCAGCAGCCTGAATCCGGGACATCAATACGAGCAGTACTTC.

This clone appeared once. The chain has TRBV6-6 and TRBJ2-2; D unresolved. V lost 3 bases to trimming and J lost 6 bases, with 8 bases between them. Per the germline V gene, CDR1 is MNHNY and CDR2 is SVGAGI (reference sequence). The CDR3 consists of 13 residues. The CDR3 is CASSYGVAGELFF. The CDR3 nucleotides read TGTGCCAGCAGTTATGGAGTCGCCGGGGAGCTGTTTTTT.